Following are 17 T cell receptor beta chains from one sample sequenced in a study of blood T cell repertoires in COVID-19. The method was immunoSEQ multiplex PCR; TCRdb's version includes in-frame clones alone and lacks a portion of them. The sample has about 290,000 clones, around 90% seen once. The sequencing sample was made of PBMCs or T cells enriched from blood (not recorded which). Every receptor here comes from a middle-aged woman who had recovered from COVID-19.

The CDR3 here is CASSLRGWFQETQYF. CDR3 DNA sequence: TGTGCCAGCAGTTTGAGGGGGTGGTTCCAAGAGACCCAGTACTTC. This sequence joins TRBV27 and TRBJ2-5; a possible D gene is TRBD1 (6 bases). V was trimmed by 3 bases and J by 1 base, leaving 12 bases between them. This CDR3 contains 15 residues. The germline CDR1 and CDR2 sequences are MNHEY and SMNVEV (reference sequence).

V is TRBV5-1 and J is TRBJ2-5, with 8 bases matching TRBD2. V lost 6 bases to trimming and J lost 4 bases; unmatched junction nucleotides: 8. The CDR3 loop spans 14 amino acids. CDR1 SGHRS and CDR2 YFSETQ come from the germline V gene. DNA of the CDR3: TGCGCCAGCACCCCAGGGACTAGAGGAGAGACCCAGTACTTC. Protein sequence: CASTPGTRGETQYF.

V gene TRBV6-6 combines with J gene TRBJ1-4, with D perhaps matching TRBD1 (5 bases). Per the germline V gene, CDR1 is MNHNY and CDR2 is SVGAGI (reference sequence). The CDR3 extends over 14 amino acids. Trimming removed 5 bases from V and 0 bases from J, with 7 bases in between. The CDR3: CASSRQSTNEKLFF. CDR3 DNA sequence: TGTGCCAGCAGTCGACAGTCAACTAATGAAAAACTGTTTTTT.

A single count supports this clone. This chain uses TRBV7-9 with TRBJ1-2; 10 bases agree with TRBD1. Germline V gene sequence: CDR1 SEHNR, CDR2 FQNEAQ (reference sequence). J lost 6 bases, V lost 6 bases, and 7 bases had no gene match. CDR3 size: 14 residues. CDR3 in amino acids: CASRIGTGVDGYTF. For the CDR3, the DNA is TGTGCCAGCAGAATAGGGACAGGGGTTGATGGCTACACCTTC.

V usage is TRBV5-4 and J usage is TRBJ1-2, with 10 bases aligning to TRBD1. Trimming at V came to 4 bases and at J to 4 bases, leaving 13 bases not matched to a gene. CDR1 SGHNT and CDR2 YYREEE come from the germline V gene (reference sequence). The CDR3 has 17 residues. Here the CDR3 reads CASSKTGQGSFSYGYTF. In DNA, the CDR3 is TGTGCCAGCAGCAAAACGGGACAGGGGTCGTTCAGCTATGGCTACACCTTC.

V usage is TRBV27 and J usage is TRBJ2-7, with D tentatively TRBD1 (9 bases). Germline CDR1 is MNHEY and CDR2 is SMNVEV (reference sequence). The CDR3 runs to 13 residues. This CDR3 is CASGTGTFNEQYF. The CDR3 nucleotides are TGTGCTAGCGGGACAGGGACTTTTAACGAGCAGTACTTC.

The genes are TRBV7-2 and TRBJ2-1, with D maybe TRBD2 (6 bases). The length of the CDR3 is 15 residues. The V gene lost 7 bases and the J gene lost 10 bases, with 23 bases spanning the gap. The germline CDR1 and CDR2 sequences are SGHTA and FQGNSA. The DNA of the CDR3 is TGTGCCAGCATTATACCGGGAGACAGTGGGTGGGAGCAGTTCTTC. Protein product: CASIIPGDSGWEQFF.

The rearrangement joins TRBV21-1 to TRBJ1-4. TRBV21-1 is flagged as a pseudogene. The CDR3 covers 18 residues. The CDR3 region has the DNA TGTGCCAGCAGCAAATATCCCATGGAGGGGGGGCCGGGTGAAAAACTGTTTTTT. This sequence encodes CASSKYPMEGGPGEKLFF.

The CDR3 loop is CASSPGGGTQYF. The CDR3 region has the DNA TGTGCCAGCAGCCCAGGGGGAGGTACGCAGTATTTT. The chain combines TRBV7-2 with TRBJ2-3, with D perhaps TRBD1 (7 bases). V gave up 5 bases and J gave up 8 bases, with 11 bases separating them. CDR3 length: 12 amino acids. CDR1 SGHTA and CDR2 FQGNSA come from the germline V gene.

The chain recombines TRBV2 with TRBJ1-5; 7 bases are shared with TRBD1. V trimming: 6 bases; J trimming: 9 bases; junction bases outside the gene matches: 11. Germline V gene data show CDR1 as SNHLY and CDR2 as FYNNEI. This CDR3 contains 14 residues. Here the CDR3 reads CASSPGTVVSPQHF. As DNA, the CDR3 is TGTGCCAGCAGCCCCGGGACAGTTGTCTCGCCCCAGCATTTT.

This clone is a singleton in its sample. The rearrangement uses TRBV29-1 and TRBJ2-1, with 7 bases identical to TRBD1. The CDR3 is 14 amino acids. V shed 1 base, J shed 2 bases, and the junction held 2 bases outside the gene matches. The germline CDR1 and CDR2 sequences are SQVTM and ANQGSEA. Written as DNA, the CDR3 is TGCAGCGTTGAAGGGCAGGGGGCCTACAATGAGCAGTTCTTC. Translating gives CSVEGQGAYNEQFF.

V is TRBV20-1 and J is TRBJ1-5; D might be TRBD1 (5 bases). CDR1 is DFQATT and CDR2 is SNEGSKA in the germline V gene (reference sequence). The CDR3 has 13 residues. The V end lost 3 bases, the J end lost 8 bases, and 14 bases lay between the germline ends. The CDR3 loop is CSASLGQYKPQHF. In DNA, the CDR3 is TGCAGTGCTAGTTTGGGGCAATACAAGCCCCAGCATTTT.

The chain uses TRBV5-1 and TRBJ1-2; D is unresolved. V was cut by 7 bases and J by 4 bases, with 11 bases left in between. CDR1 is SGHRS, CDR2 YFSETQ, per germline. The CDR3 totals 12 residues. In nucleotides, the CDR3 is TGCGCCAGCGCGAGGGAAACCTATGGCTACACCTTC. This translates into CASARETYGYTF.

The chain couples TRBV7-8 to TRBJ2-1, with 9 bases lining up with TRBD1. The CDR3 extends over 15 amino acids. Looked up from germline, CDR1 is SGHVS and CDR2 is FQNEAQ. With 2 bases clipped from V and 5 bases from J, the junction kept 4 bases outside the gene matches. The CDR3 nucleotides read TGTGCCAGCAGCTTATCGGGACAGGGCAACAATGAGCAGTTCTTC. It translates to CASSLSGQGNNEQFF.

This clone showed up just once. This chain uses TRBV5-1 with TRBJ1-2; TRBD1 might be the D (5 bases). This CDR3 has 15 amino acids. Germline assignment: CDR1 SGHRS and CDR2 YFSETQ. Trimming removed 4 bases from V and 0 bases from J, with 13 bases in between. CDR3 sequence: CASSTGVRANYGYTF. CDR3 bases: TGCGCCAGCAGCACGGGGGTCAGGGCTAACTATGGCTACACCTTC.

The CDR3 here is CASSSYRDREAFF. As DNA, the CDR3 is TGTGCCAGCAGCTCTTACCGGGACAGAGAAGCTTTCTTT. The V and J genes are TRBV5-4 and TRBJ1-1, with 7 bases identical to TRBD1. Germline loops: CDR1 SGHNT, CDR2 YYREEE (reference sequence). V lost 3 bases and J lost 8; bases outside the gene matches: 7. CDR3 length: 13 amino acids.

The V and J genes are TRBV25-1 and TRBJ2-5; 10 bases match TRBD2. Germline V gene data show CDR1 as MGHDK and CDR2 as SYGVNS. The trim removed 8 bases at V and 4 bases at J, leaving 13 bases unmatched. CDR3 length: 16 residues. Here the CDR3 DNA reads TGTGCCAGCGCTAAGCGGGAGGGAGCGATAGTAGAGACCCAGTACTTC. As protein: CASAKREGAIVETQYF.